What follows are 22 T cell receptor beta chains derived from one specimen sequenced in a study of beta chain features in type 1 diabetes. Broader study findings: The study found moderately but significantly shorter TCRB CDR3s in all four CD4+ subsets of Type 1 diabetes patients.

Expressed TCRB transcripts were sequenced after all isolated RNA was converted to cDNA. The assay was immunoSEQ multiplex PCR, and TCRdb's table has in-frame clones only and misses some. The top ten hold around 0.015% of the sample, which has 200,000 to 300,000 clones, approximately 11% seen once. Their target antigens are unknown. Specimen: naive CD4+ T cells from blood. The receptor source for this set is a man in his thirties or forties with type 1 diabetes.

The V call is TRBV9, the J call TRBJ1-1; D might be TRBD1 (6 bases). This CDR3 has 14 amino acids. V lost 1 base to trimming and J lost 1 base, with 8 bases between them. Germline CDR1 and CDR2: SGDLS and YYNGEE. CDR3 in amino acids: CASSVMTGNTEAFF. The CDR3 DNA follows: TGTGCCAGCAGCGTAATGACAGGGAACACTGAAGCTTTCTTT. Using reference TRBV9 and TRBJ1-1 for the parts outside the CDR3, the full variable domain is DSGVTQTPKHLITATGQRVTLRCSPRSGDLSVYWYQQSLDQGLQFLIQYYNGEERAKGNILERFSAQQFPDLHSELNLSSLELGDSALYFCASSVMTGNTEAFFGQGTRLTVV.

This chain connects TRBV6-4 to TRBJ1-2; D call uncertain. The CDR3 length is 12 residues. V lost 3 bases and J 13 bases, leaving 15 bases between the germline ends. Germline lookup yields CDR1 MRHNA and CDR2 SNTAGT. CDR3 DNA: TGTGCCAGCAGTGAGCCCTTGCATAGATCCACCTTC. It codes for CASSEPLHRSTF.

This clone showed up just a few times. The CDR3 DNA reads as TGTGCCAGCTCCCGGGGGGGCGCGAACAATCAGCCCCAGCATTTT. This translates into CASSRGGANNQPQHF. J is TRBJ1-5 and V is TRBV5-6; a weak D match, TRBD1 (6 bases). In germline, CDR1 is SGHDT, CDR2 YYEEEE. Trimming shortened V by 7 bases and J by 3 bases, and 17 bases separated the two germline ends. The CDR3 is 15 amino acids.

The rearrangement links TRBV9 to TRBJ1-3; D perhaps matches TRBD1 (5 bases). The CDR3 spans 16 residues. Germline loops: CDR1 SGDLS, CDR2 YYNGEE. V was trimmed by 0 bases and J by 0 bases, leaving 10 bases between them. The CDR3 here is CASSVDGGTSGNTIYF. The CDR3 DNA follows: TGTGCCAGCAGCGTAGACGGAGGGACCTCTGGAAACACCATATATTTT.

The V call is TRBV12-2, the J call TRBJ1-2. TRBV12-2 constitutes a pseudogene. The CDR3 loop spans 15 amino acids. CDR3 DNA: TGTGCAAGTCGCTTAGAATCTAGAGGTGAATATGGCTACACCTTC. Translated, it gives CASRLESRGEYGYTF.

The chain recombines TRBV7-2 with TRBJ2-3; TRBD2 might be the D (5 bases). CDR1 is SGHTA and CDR2 is FQGNSA in the germline V gene. Trimming shortened V by 4 bases and J by 4 bases, and 6 bases separated the two germline ends. The CDR3 sequence is 12 residues long. DNA for the CDR3: TGTGCCAGCAGCTCTAGCTCAGATACGCAGTATTTT. Amino acid sequence: CASSSSSDTQYF.

This rearrangement joins TRBV13 to TRBJ2-3, with D maybe TRBD2 (5 bases). The germline V gene encodes CDR1 PRHDT and CDR2 FYEKMQ (reference sequence). This CDR3 spans 13 amino acids. V was shortened by 7 bases and J by 4 bases, with 12 bases between the two germline ends. In nucleotides, the CDR3 is TGTGCCAGCATGGCCAGAGGGCCAGATACGCAGTATTTT. The encoded protein is CASMARGPDTQYF.

The chain uses TRBV7-2 and TRBJ2-5, with 8 bases lining up with TRBD2. Germline values: CDR1 SGHTA, CDR2 FQGNSA. Losses at the gene ends were 1 base for V and 6 bases for J; bases not matched to a gene: 10. The CDR3 has 16 amino acids. The CDR3 loop is CASSLGSSGFIKTQYF. In DNA form, the CDR3 reads TGTGCCAGCAGCTTAGGGTCTAGCGGGTTTATAAAGACCCAGTACTTC.

This clone was picked up a small number of times. The chain combines TRBV18 with TRBJ2-2; D ambiguous. The germline V gene has CDR1 KGHSH and CDR2 LQKENI. This CDR3 is built from 14 residues. V was pared by 0 bases and J by 6 bases, with 8 bases between. CDR3 in amino acids: CASSPPAVSGELFF. CDR3 nucleotide sequence: TGTGCCAGCTCACCACCGGCGGTATCCGGGGAGCTGTTTTTT. The full variable domain, completed using reference TRBV18 and TRBJ2-2, is NAGVMQNPRHLVRRRGQEARLRCSPMKGHSHVYWYRQLPEEGLKFMVYLQKENIIDESGMPKERFSAEFPKEGPSILRIQQVVRGDSAAYFCASSPPAVSGELFFGEGSRLTVL.

This clone was picked up a small number of times. CDR3 in amino acids: CASSLGQGQYF. The CDR3 coding sequence is TGCGCCAGCAGCCTTGGACAGGGACAGTACTTC. The V call is TRBV4-1, the J call TRBJ2-7; TRBD1 agrees at 8 bases. Germline CDR1 and CDR2: MGHRA and YSYEKL. CDR3 size: 11 residues. Germline trimming cut 4 bases from V and 10 bases from J; bases unmatched to any gene: 3.

The V and J genes are TRBV7-8 and TRBJ1-6; perhaps TRBD1 as D (6 bases). Germline lookup yields CDR1 SGHVS and CDR2 FQNEAQ. Trimming took 5 bases from V and 3 from J, leaving 11 bases between them. The length of the CDR3 is 15 residues. The CDR3 spells CASSPSTGYNSPLHF. DNA for the CDR3: TGTGCCAGCAGCCCCTCGACAGGCTATAATTCACCCCTCCACTTT.

This clone was observed a handful of times. The same CDR3 is also encoded by other DNA sequences in this sample. The gene calls are TRBV7-6 and TRBJ2-3, with unresolved D. The CDR3 spans 14 residues. Trimming took off 1 base at V and 0 bases at J, with 5 bases between the two ends. CDR1 and CDR2 (germline): SGHVS, FNYEAQ. CDR3 bases: TGTGCCAGCAGCTTAGGGCCGAGCACAGATACGCAGTATTTT. The encoded protein is CASSLGPSTDTQYF. Full variable domain (rest looked up from reference TRBV7-6 and TRBJ2-3): GAGVSQSPRYKVTKRGQDVALRCDPISGHVSLYWYRQALGQGPEFLTYFNYEAQQDKSGLPNDRFSAERPEGSISTLTIQRTEQRDSAMYRCASSLGPSTDTQYFGPGTRLTVL.

In this sample, this clone turned up a few times. V gene TRBV7-2 combines with J gene TRBJ1-3, with 7 positions matching TRBD1. The CDR3 runs 14 residues. Germline lookup yields CDR1 SGHTA and CDR2 FQGNSA. Germline trimming cut 6 bases from V and 4 bases from J; bases unmatched to any gene: 6. The CDR3: CASRQGTTGNTIYF. The CDR3 coding sequence is TGTGCCAGCAGACAGGGGACAACGGGAAACACCATATATTTT.

There are a few counts of this clone. This chain links TRBV7-2 with TRBJ2-7; D remains ambiguous. With 1 base removed from V and 6 bases from J, the gap between germline ends came to 7 bases. The CDR3 has 12 residues. Germline loops: CDR1 SGHTA, CDR2 FQGNSA. For the CDR3, the DNA is TGTGCCAGCAGCTTAGGAGGTACCGAGCAGTACTTC. Amino acid sequence: CASSLGGTEQYF.

This clone was found a few times. J is TRBJ1-1 and V is TRBV2; possible D gene TRBD1, 5 bases. The CDR3 has 14 amino acids. Germline CDR1 SNHLY, CDR2 FYNNEI. Trimming removed 1 base at V and 5 bases at J, with 11 bases between. For the CDR3, the DNA is TGTGCCAGCAGTGAAGAATCGGGGGGAACTGAAGCTTTCTTT. This encodes CASSEESGGTEAFF. The variable domain in full, with the rest retrieved from reference TRBV2 and TRBJ1-1, is EPEVTQTPSHQVTQMGQEVILRCVPISNHLYFYWYRQILGQKVEFLVSFYNNEISEKSEIFDDQFSVERPDGSNFTLKIRSTKLEDSAMYFCASSEESGGTEAFFGQGTRLTVV.

The chain couples TRBV7-9 to TRBJ2-7; maybe TRBD1 (6 bases). Germline values: CDR1 SEHNR, CDR2 FQNEAQ (reference sequence). Trimming took off 5 bases at V and 0 bases at J, with 11 bases between the two ends. CDR3 size: 14 residues. The CDR3 here is CASSPGQLSYEQYF. DNA for the CDR3: TGTGCCAGCAGCCCCGGACAGCTCTCCTACGAGCAGTACTTC.

The J gene is TRBJ2-7, the V gene TRBV5-4; a weak D match, TRBD2 (5 bases). Germline CDR1 SGHNT, CDR2 YYREEE (reference sequence). V was trimmed by 4 bases and J by 3 bases, leaving 17 bases between them. This CDR3 is built from 15 residues. The CDR3 DNA reads TGTGCCAGCAGCGCTGGGCGAGGGTATTTCTACGAGCAGTACTTC. Its translation: CASSAGRGYFYEQYF.

The V call is TRBV15, the J call TRBJ1-2, with 8 nucleotides matching TRBD1. The CDR3 runs to 17 residues. Per the germline V gene, CDR1 is LNHNV and CDR2 is YYDKDF (reference sequence). The V gene end was trimmed by 0 bases and the J gene end by 4 bases; junction bases not matched to a gene: 10. CDR3 DNA: TGTGCCACCAGCAGAGATGGGCCAGGGGGCTGGGGCTATGGCTACACCTTC. It yields the protein CATSRDGPGGWGYGYTF. The full variable domain, with the rest looked up from reference TRBV15 and TRBJ1-2, is DAMVIQNPRYQVTQFGKPVTLSCSQTLNHNVMYWYQQKSSQAPKLLFHYYDKDFNNEADTPDNFQSRRPNTSFCFLDIRSPGLGDTAMYLCATSRDGPGGWGYGYTFGSGTRLTVV.

This chain links TRBV7-2 with TRBJ2-7, with 8 bases fitting TRBD2. The CDR3 is 15 amino acids. The V gene's germline CDR1 is SGHTA and CDR2 FQGNSA. V dropped 3 bases and J dropped 4; count of bases not matched to a gene: 8. CDR3 sequence reads: CASSLRGERGYEQYF. Written as DNA, the CDR3 is TGTGCCAGCAGCTTGAGGGGGGAGCGGGGGTACGAGCAGTACTTC.

This clone turned up a few times. The chain couples TRBV2 to TRBJ1-6; a weak D match, TRBD1 (6 bases). Trimming removed 8 bases from V and 6 bases from J, with 11 bases in between. Looked up from germline, CDR1 is SNHLY and CDR2 is FYNNEI. This CDR3 contains 13 residues. The CDR3 loop is CASGQQVNSPLHF. CDR3 in DNA: TGTGCCAGCGGACAGCAAGTTAATTCACCCCTCCACTTT.

The chain joins TRBV14 to TRBJ1-1; 10 nucleotides match TRBD1. CDR1 is SGHDN, CDR2 FVKESK, per germline. The CDR3 extends over 15 amino acids. The ends lost 5 bases at V and 2 bases at J; junction bases unmatched: 5. The CDR3, as DNA: TGTGCCAGCAGCGTCCGGGACAGGGGCAACACTGAAGCTTTCTTT. Its protein product is CASSVRDRGNTEAFF.

J is TRBJ2-7 and V is TRBV19; weak D call: TRBD1 (7 bases). V was pared by 1 base and J by 2 bases, with 12 bases between. CDR3 length equals 15 residues. Germline CDR1 reads LNHDA; CDR2 reads SQIVND (reference sequence). The CDR3 region is CASSIAAGQTYEQYF. The CDR3 DNA is TGTGCCAGTAGTATAGCGGCGGGACAGACCTACGAGCAGTACTTC.